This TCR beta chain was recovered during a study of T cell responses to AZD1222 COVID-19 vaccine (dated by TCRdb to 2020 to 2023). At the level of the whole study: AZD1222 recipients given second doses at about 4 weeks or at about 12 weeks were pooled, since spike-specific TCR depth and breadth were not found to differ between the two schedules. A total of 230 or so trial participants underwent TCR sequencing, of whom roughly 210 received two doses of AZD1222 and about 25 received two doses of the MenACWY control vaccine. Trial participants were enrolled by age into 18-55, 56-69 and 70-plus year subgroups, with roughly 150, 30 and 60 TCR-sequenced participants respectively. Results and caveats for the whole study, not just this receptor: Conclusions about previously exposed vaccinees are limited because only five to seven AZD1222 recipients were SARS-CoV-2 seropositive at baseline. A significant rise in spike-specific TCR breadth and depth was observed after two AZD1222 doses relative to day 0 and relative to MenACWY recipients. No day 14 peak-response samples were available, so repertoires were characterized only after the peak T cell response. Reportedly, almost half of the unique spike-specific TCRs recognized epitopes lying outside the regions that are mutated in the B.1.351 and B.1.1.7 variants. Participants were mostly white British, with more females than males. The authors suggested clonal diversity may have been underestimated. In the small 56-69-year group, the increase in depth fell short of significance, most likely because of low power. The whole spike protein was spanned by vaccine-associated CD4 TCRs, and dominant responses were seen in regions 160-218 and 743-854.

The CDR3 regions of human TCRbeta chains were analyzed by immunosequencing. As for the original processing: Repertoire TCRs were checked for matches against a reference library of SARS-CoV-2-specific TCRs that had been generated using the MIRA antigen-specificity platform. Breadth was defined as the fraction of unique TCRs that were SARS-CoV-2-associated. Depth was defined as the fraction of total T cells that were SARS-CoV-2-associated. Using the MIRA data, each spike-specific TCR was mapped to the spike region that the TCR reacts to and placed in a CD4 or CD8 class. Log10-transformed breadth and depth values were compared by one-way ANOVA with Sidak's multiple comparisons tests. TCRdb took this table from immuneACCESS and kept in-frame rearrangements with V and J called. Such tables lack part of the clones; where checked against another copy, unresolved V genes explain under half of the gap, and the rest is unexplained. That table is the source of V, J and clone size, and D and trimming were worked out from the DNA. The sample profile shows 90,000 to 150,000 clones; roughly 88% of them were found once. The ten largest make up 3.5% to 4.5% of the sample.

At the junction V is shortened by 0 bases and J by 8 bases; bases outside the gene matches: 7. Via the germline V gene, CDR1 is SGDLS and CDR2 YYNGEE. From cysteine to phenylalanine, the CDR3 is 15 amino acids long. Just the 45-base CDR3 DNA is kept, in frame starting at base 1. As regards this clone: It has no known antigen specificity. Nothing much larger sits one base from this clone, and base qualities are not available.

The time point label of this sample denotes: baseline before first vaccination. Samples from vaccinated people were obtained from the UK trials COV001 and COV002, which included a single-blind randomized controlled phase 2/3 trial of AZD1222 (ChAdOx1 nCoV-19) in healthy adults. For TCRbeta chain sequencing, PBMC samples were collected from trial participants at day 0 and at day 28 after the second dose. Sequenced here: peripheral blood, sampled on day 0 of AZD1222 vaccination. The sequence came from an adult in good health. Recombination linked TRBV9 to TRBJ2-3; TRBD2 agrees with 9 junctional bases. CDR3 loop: CASSVEASGAATQYF. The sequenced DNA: TGTGCCAGCAGCGTAGAGGCTAGCGGGGCCGCTACGCAGTATTTT. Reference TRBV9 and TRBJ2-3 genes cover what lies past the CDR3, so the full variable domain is DSGVTQTPKHLITATGQRVTLRCSPRSGDLSVYWYQQSLDQGLQFLIQYYNGEERAKGNILERFSAQQFPDLHSELNLSSLELGDSALYFCASSVEASGAATQYFGPGTRLTVL.